This note documents a single TCR beta chain sequence. TCRdb's table, derived via immunoSEQ multiplex PCR, lists solely in-frame clones and lacks some. The data hold under 45,000 clones, with 75% to 90% observed a single time. These data belong to a study of blood T cell repertoires in COVID-19. Overall study: Samples taken during acute and convalescent COVID-19 were collected in the United States, Italy and Spain.

The sample was peripheral blood. This receptor was obtained from a human donor in a cohort sampled during active COVID-19.

The CDR3 DNA reads TGCGCCAGCAGCTTGGGGACAGGGTCCCCTAATGAAAAACTGTTTTTT. Residues: CASSLGTGSPNEKLFF. V and J are TRBV5-1 and TRBJ1-4; 8 nucleotides agree with TRBD1. This CDR3 contains 16 residues. V shed 0 bases, J shed 3 bases, and the junction held 4 bases outside the gene matches. CDR1 and CDR2 from the germline V gene are SGHRS and YFSETQ.